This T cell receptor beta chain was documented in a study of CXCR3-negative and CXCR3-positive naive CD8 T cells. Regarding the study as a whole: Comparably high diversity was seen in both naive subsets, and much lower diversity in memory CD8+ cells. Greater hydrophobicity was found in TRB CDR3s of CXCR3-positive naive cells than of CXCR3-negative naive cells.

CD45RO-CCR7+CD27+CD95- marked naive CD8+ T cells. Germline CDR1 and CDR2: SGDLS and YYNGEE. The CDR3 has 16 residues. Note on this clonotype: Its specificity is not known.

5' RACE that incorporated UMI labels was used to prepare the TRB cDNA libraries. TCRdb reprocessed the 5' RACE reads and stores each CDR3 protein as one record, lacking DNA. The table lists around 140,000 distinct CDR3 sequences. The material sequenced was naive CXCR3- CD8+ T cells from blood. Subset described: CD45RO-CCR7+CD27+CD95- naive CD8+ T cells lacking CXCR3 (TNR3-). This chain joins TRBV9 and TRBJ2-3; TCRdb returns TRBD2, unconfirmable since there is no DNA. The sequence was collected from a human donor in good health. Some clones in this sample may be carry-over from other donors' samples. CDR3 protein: CASSDLAEISADTQYF. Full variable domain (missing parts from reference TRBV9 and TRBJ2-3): DSGVTQTPKHLITATGQRVTLRCSPRSGDLSVYWYQQSLDQGLQFLIQYYNGEERAKGNILERFSAQQFPDLHSELNLSSLELGDSALYFCASSDLAEISADTQYFGPGTRLTVL.